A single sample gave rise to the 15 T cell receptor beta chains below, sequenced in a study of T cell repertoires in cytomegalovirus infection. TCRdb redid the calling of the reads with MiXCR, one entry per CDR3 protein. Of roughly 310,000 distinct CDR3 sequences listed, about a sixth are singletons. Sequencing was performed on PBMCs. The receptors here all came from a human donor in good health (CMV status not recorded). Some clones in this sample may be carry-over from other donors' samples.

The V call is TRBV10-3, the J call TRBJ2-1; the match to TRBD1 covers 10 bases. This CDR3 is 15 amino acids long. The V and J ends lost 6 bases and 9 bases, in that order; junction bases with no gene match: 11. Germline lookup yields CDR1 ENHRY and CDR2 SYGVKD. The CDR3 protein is CAIRGKGQGLSEQFF. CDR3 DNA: TGTGCCATCAGGGGAAAGGGACAGGGGCTGAGTGAGCAGTTCTTC.

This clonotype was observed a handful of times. The CDR3 spells CASSPGGYEKLFF. DNA for the CDR3: TGTGCCAGCAGCCCAGGGGGTTATGAAAAACTGTTTTTT. The chain uses TRBV11-2 and TRBJ1-4; 7 bases fit TRBD1. Germline CDR1 reads SGHAT; CDR2 reads FQNNGV. With V trimmed by 5 bases and J by 6 bases, 3 bases remained unmatched. The CDR3 consists of 13 residues.

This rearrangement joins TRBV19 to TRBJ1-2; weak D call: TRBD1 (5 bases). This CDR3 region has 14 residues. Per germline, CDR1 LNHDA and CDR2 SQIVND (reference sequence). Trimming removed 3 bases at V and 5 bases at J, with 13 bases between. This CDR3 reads CASSIGDPLYGYTF. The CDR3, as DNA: TGTGCCAGTAGTATTGGGGACCCTCTTTATGGCTACACCTTC.

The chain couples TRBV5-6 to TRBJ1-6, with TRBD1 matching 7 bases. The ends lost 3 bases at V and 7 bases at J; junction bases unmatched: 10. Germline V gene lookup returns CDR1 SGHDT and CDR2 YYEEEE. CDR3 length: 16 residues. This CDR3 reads CASSSTGAWGNSPLHF. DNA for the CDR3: TGTGCCAGCAGCTCCACAGGGGCTTGGGGAAATTCACCCCTCCACTTT.

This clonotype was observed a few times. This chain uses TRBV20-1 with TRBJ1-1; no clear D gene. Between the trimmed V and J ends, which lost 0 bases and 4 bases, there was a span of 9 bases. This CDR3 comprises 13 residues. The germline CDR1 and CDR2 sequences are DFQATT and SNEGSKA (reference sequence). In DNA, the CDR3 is TGCAGTGCTAGAGATCAACCGGGCACTGAAGCTTTCTTT. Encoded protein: CSARDQPGTEAFF.

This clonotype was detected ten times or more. In DNA, the CDR3 is TGTGCCAGCGTACCTACCCCTCCAAGGACAGGGAACGGCTACACCTTC. Its translation: CASVPTPPRTGNGYTF. The J gene is TRBJ1-2, the V gene TRBV6-5; 8 nucleotides agree with TRBD1. Germline lookup yields CDR1 MNHEY and CDR2 SVGAGI. The CDR3 length is 16 residues. Trimming removed 8 bases from V and 8 bases from J; junction bases left unmatched: 19.

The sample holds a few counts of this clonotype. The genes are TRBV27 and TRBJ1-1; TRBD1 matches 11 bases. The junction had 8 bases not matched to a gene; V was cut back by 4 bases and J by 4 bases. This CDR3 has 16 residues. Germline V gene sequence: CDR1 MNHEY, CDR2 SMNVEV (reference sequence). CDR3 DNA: TGTGCCAGCAGTTCCCGTCCGGGACAGGGGGGCACTGAAGCTTTCTTT. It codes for CASSSRPGQGGTEAFF.

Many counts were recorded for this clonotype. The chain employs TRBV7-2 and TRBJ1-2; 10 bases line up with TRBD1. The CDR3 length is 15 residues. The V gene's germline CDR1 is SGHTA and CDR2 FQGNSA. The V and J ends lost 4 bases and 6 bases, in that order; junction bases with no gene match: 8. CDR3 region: CASSSRQGAGDGYTF. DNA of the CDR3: TGTGCCAGCAGCTCTAGACAGGGGGCAGGGGATGGCTACACCTTC.

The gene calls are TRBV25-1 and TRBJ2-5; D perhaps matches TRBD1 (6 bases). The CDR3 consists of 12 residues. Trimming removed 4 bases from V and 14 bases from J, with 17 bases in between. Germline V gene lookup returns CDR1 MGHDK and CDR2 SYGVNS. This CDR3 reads CASSGNSGTSYF. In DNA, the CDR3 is TGTGCCAGCAGTGGAAATTCCGGGACATCATACTTC.

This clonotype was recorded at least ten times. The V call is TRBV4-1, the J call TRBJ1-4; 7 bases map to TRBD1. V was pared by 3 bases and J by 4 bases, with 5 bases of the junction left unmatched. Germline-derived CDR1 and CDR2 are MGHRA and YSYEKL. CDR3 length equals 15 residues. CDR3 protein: CASSHDDRDNEKLFF. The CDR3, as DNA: TGCGCCAGCAGCCATGATGACAGGGATAATGAAAAACTGTTTTTT.

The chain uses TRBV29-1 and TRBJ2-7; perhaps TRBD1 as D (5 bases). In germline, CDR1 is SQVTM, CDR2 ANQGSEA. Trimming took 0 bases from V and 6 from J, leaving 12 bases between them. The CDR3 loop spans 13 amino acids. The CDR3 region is CSVEDDGRAEQYF. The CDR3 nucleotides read TGCAGCGTTGAAGATGATGGCAGGGCCGAGCAGTACTTC.

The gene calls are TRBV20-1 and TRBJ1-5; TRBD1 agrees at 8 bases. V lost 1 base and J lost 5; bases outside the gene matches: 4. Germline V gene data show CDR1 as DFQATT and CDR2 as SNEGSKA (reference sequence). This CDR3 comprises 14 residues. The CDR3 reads CSARVRQGYQPQHF. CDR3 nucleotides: TGCAGTGCTAGAGTGCGACAGGGGTATCAGCCCCAGCATTTT.

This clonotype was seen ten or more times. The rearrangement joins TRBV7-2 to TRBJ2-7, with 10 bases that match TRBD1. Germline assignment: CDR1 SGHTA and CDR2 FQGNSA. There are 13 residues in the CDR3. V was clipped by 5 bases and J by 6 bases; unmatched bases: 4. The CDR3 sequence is CASSGDRGLEQYF. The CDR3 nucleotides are TGTGCCAGCAGCGGAGACAGGGGGCTCGAGCAGTACTTC.

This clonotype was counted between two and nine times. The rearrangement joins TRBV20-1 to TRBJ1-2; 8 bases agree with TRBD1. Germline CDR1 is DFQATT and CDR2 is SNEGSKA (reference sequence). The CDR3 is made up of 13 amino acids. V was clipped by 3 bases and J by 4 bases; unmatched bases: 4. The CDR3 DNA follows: TGCAGTGCTAGTTCAGGGGGCTTCTATGGCTACACCTTC. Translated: CSASSGGFYGYTF.

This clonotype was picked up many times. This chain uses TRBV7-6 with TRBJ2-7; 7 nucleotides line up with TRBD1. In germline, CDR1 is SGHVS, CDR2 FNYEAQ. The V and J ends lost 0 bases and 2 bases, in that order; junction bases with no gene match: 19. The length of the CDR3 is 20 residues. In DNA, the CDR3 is TGTGCCAGCAGCTTAGCGAGGGTGCGGACGCCCGGGACAGCTGCCTACGAGCAGTACTTC. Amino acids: CASSLARVRTPGTAAYEQYF.